The T cell receptor beta chain described here comes from a study of cytomegalovirus exposure and HLA in healthy donors. Details on this clone: Its antigen is not known.

PCR was performed using 60 Vbeta and 13 Jbeta primers. Data came from immunoSEQ multiplex PCR; TCRdb stores just in-frame clones and leaves some out. This table holds more than 95,000 clones, about 81% found once. The study's findings and limits: Several of the most significant clusters were apparently associated with common viral pathogens in a later analysis. A missense DCLRE1C variant was associated with V- and J-gene trimming of TCR beta chains in a later analysis, and an independent cohort replicated the association.

The CDR3 loop spans 14 amino acids. CDR1 and CDR2 from the germline V gene are MNHEY and SVGAGI. V lost 2 bases, J lost 11 bases, and 7 bases stayed unmatched. This sequence was found in a woman younger than 45 in good health and CMV-seronegative. The chain combines TRBV6-5 with TRBJ1-4; the match to TRBD1 covers 8 bases. Material: PBMCs. CDR3 coding DNA: TGTGCCAGCAGTTACCTTCAGGGGGCTGTCAAACTGTTTTTT. Translating gives CASSYLQGAVKLFF.